This paragraph reports one TCR beta chain. Its specificity is not known. Assay: immunoSEQ multiplex PCR; the TCRdb copy retains only in-frame clones and omits some. The table shows over 85,000 clones, with approximately 74% occurring only once. This specimen belongs to a study of radiotherapy plus CTLA-4 blockade in lung cancer. Study-level background: Of the patients, 15% to 20% showed objective responses and roughly 31% attained disease control.

Notes on the study in general: After radiotherapy and ipilimumab, tumor-derived clones expanded in peripheral blood. Reports state that early shifts in blood T cell clones, with interferon-beta, best predicted response.

CTLA-4 blockade using ipilimumab, together with focal radiation, was received by patients with chemo-refractory metastatic non-small-cell lung cancer. V was cut by 4 bases and J by 2 bases, with 12 bases left in between. Germline assignment: CDR1 MDHEN and CDR2 SYDVKM. This CDR3 has 15 amino acids. The sequence was obtained from a human donor with non-small cell lung cancer who had a partial response to radiotherapy plus ipilimumab. Some clones in this sample may be carry-over from other donors' samples. Specimen: peripheral blood, collected from a patient treated with radiotherapy plus ipilimumab. The rearrangement uses TRBV28 and TRBJ1-5, with D perhaps TRBD1 (5 bases). The CDR3: CASSYGGDGNQPQHF. The DNA of the CDR3 is TGTGCCAGCAGTTACGGGGGGGACGGCAATCAGCCCCAGCATTTT.